The 32 T cell receptor beta chains presented below share a single source sample, sequenced in a study of CD8+CD57+ T cells in acquired aplastic anemia. Patients who underwent sequencing had shown CD8+CD57+ cell expansion by flow cytometry. Genomic DNA, the template, was used for profiling of the TCR beta VDJ and CDR3. TCRdb used MiXCR to reprocess the reads, holding one entry per CDR3 protein. The sample yields under 350,000 distinct CDR3 sequences, roughly 59% seen once. The sequencing sample was made of sorted CD4+, CD8+, or CD8+CD57+ T cells (not recorded which) from PBMCs. The receptor source for this set is a human donor with aplastic anemia.

The chain uses TRBV10-3 and TRBJ2-5, with D possibly being TRBD2 (6 bases). The CDR3 sequence is 15 residues long. The germline V gene has CDR1 ENHRY and CDR2 SYGVKD. V lost 4 bases and J 0 bases, leaving 12 bases between the germline ends. CDR3 sequence reads: CAISAGSGDQETQYF. The CDR3 DNA sequence: TGTGCCATCAGTGCGGGATCGGGGGACCAAGAGACCCAGTACTTC.

This clonotype was observed a few times. This chain uses TRBV7-3 with TRBJ1-1; 10 bases map to TRBD1. Trimming cost V 5 bases and J 5 bases; bases outside gene matches: 2. CDR1 is SGHTA and CDR2 is FQGTGA in the germline V gene. The CDR3 is made up of 13 amino acids. CDR3 protein: CASSQGQGTEAFF. CDR3 nucleotide sequence: TGTGCCAGCAGCCAGGGACAGGGGACTGAAGCTTTCTTT.

This clonotype was counted at least ten times. CDR3: CASSGGQGGSNQPQHF. For the CDR3, the DNA is TGTGCCAGTAGTGGGGGACAGGGAGGGAGCAATCAGCCCCAGCATTTT. The chain links TRBV19 to TRBJ1-5, with 9 bases fitting TRBD1. The germline V gene encodes CDR1 LNHDA and CDR2 SQIVND (reference sequence). The CDR3 sequence is 16 residues long. V lost 5 bases to trimming and J lost 1 base; unmatched junction nucleotides: 6.

This clonotype was found a few times. The chain recombines TRBV25-1 with TRBJ2-7, with D perhaps TRBD1 or TRBD2 (5 bases each). V lost 4 bases and J 4 bases, leaving 20 bases between the germline ends. The germline V gene has CDR1 MGHDK and CDR2 SYGVNS. The CDR3 is 16 amino acids. The CDR3 sequence: CASSAPLPGRIYEQYF. The CDR3 nucleotides are TGTGCCAGCAGTGCCCCTCTACCGGGACGAATTTACGAGCAGTACTTC.

This rearrangement joins TRBV2 to TRBJ2-2, with a tentative D call TRBD1 (5 bases). Germline loops: CDR1 SNHLY, CDR2 FYNNEI. The V gene lost 6 bases and the J gene lost 16 bases, with 15 bases spanning the gap. This CDR3 is built from 11 residues. CDR3 protein: CASSSQGPRFF. The DNA for the CDR3 is TGTGCCAGCAGCTCCCAGGGTCCAAGGTTTTTT.

The table lists this clonotype with many counts. This sequence joins TRBV2 and TRBJ2-1; either TRBD1 or TRBD2 may fit D (5 bases each). The CDR3 runs to 14 residues. Looked up from germline, CDR1 is SNHLY and CDR2 is FYNNEI. The V and J ends lost 6 bases and 8 bases respectively, with 17 bases between them. The CDR3 DNA is TGTGCCAGCAGGACGCGGGTAGTGGGGCATGAGCAGTTCTTC. It yields the protein CASRTRVVGHEQFF.

The chain carries TRBV7-9 and TRBJ2-2, with 10 bases that match TRBD2. Germline-derived CDR1 and CDR2 are SEHNR and FQNEAQ (reference sequence). The CDR3 covers 17 residues. With 5 bases clipped from V and 3 bases from J, the junction kept 9 bases outside the gene matches. The CDR3 here is CASSLWTSGYDTGELFF. In DNA, the CDR3 is TGTGCCAGCAGCCTATGGACTAGCGGCTATGACACCGGGGAGCTGTTTTTT.

This sequence joins TRBV5-4 and TRBJ1-2; D perhaps matches TRBD1 (5 bases). In germline, CDR1 is SGHNT, CDR2 YYREEE (reference sequence). Trimming shortened V by 0 bases and J by 3 bases, and 9 bases separated the two germline ends. The CDR3 sequence is 14 residues long. CDR3 residues: CASSLEGNYYGYTF. The CDR3 DNA sequence: TGTGCCAGCAGCTTGGAGGGGAACTACTATGGCTACACCTTC.

The CDR3 sequence is CASSVAGISGRGEQYF. The CDR3 region has the DNA TGTGCCAGCAGTGTAGCCGGAATTTCCGGGCGAGGCGAGCAGTACTTC. V and J are TRBV2 and TRBJ2-7; D is unresolved. The CDR3 length is 16 residues. Germline CDR1 and CDR2: SNHLY and FYNNEI. The V gene lost 4 bases and the J gene lost 6 bases, with 22 bases spanning the gap.

The table lists this clonotype with many counts. This sequence joins TRBV10-1 and TRBJ1-1; D gene uncertain. V was trimmed by 4 bases and J by 2 bases, leaving 8 bases between them. This CDR3 region has 13 residues. Per the germline V gene, CDR1 is WNHNN and CDR2 is SYGVQD (reference sequence). For the CDR3, the DNA is TGCGCCAGCAGTGTCCAGCTAAACACTGAAGCTTTCTTT. Protein: CASSVQLNTEAFF.

The chain uses TRBV10-3 and TRBJ1-6, with TRBD1 matching over 7 bases. Germline V lookup: CDR1 ENHRY, CDR2 SYGVKD. With V trimmed by 10 bases and J by 5 bases, 8 bases remained unmatched. The CDR3 consists of 14 residues. In nucleotides, the CDR3 is TGTGCCACCTCAGACAGGGAGAATAATTCACCCCTCCACTTT. This codes for CATSDRENNSPLHF.

A few counts support this clonotype. This chain joins TRBV2 and TRBJ1-4; D remains ambiguous. The CDR3 covers 14 residues. Germline CDR1 is SNHLY and CDR2 is FYNNEI. The ends were cut back, 3 bases at V and 0 bases at J, with 5 bases in the middle. The CDR3 sequence is CASSEIATNEKLFF. The DNA of the CDR3 is TGTGCCAGCAGTGAGATTGCAACTAATGAAAAACTGTTTTTT.

This sequence joins TRBV2 and TRBJ2-7, with D possibly being TRBD1 (5 bases). This CDR3 is built from 15 residues. Germline V gene sequence: CDR1 SNHLY, CDR2 FYNNEI. Trimming took 8 bases from V and 8 from J, leaving 25 bases between them. DNA for the CDR3: TGTGCCAGCCGCCCTGATGGGGCTGAAGCGCGCCAGCAGTACTTC. Protein product: CASRPDGAEARQQYF.

CDR3 sequence reads: CAISTTGDSNQPQHF. CDR3 DNA sequence: TGTGCCATCAGTACGACAGGGGATAGCAATCAGCCCCAGCATTTT. This chain connects TRBV10-3 to TRBJ1-5, with TRBD1 matching over 8 bases. CDR3 length: 15 amino acids. Trimming removed 5 bases from V and 0 bases from J; junction bases left unmatched: 3. The germline CDR1 and CDR2 sequences are ENHRY and SYGVKD.

Concerning this clonotype itself: This may arise from a read error, as a much more abundant clone is one base away. The gene calls are TRBV9 and TRBJ2-1; D is perhaps TRBD1 (5 bases). CDR1 and CDR2 from the germline V gene are SGDLS and YYNGEE. The CDR3 is 16 amino acids. In nucleotides, the CDR3 is TGTGCCAGCAGCTTCTCAGGGTCTGCCTCCCACAATGAGCAGTTCTTC. It encodes CASSFSGSASHNEQFF.

As regards this clonotype: Mismatch with germline at one junction end may stem from a read error. This sequence joins TRBV20-1 and TRBJ1-1; D is possibly TRBD1 (6 bases). The CDR3 is made up of 13 amino acids. Germline V CDR1 and CDR2: DFQATT, SNEGSKA (reference sequence). CDR3 sequence reads: CSASVTGNPEAFF. The CDR3 DNA is TGCAGTGCTAGTGTTACAGGGAACCCTGAAGCTTTCTTT.

This clonotype was observed many times. This sequence joins TRBV5-5 and TRBJ2-6; D unclear. The germline V and J ends were trimmed by 3 bases and 2 bases, with 6 bases remaining between them. Per germline, CDR1 SGHKS and CDR2 YYEKEE (reference sequence). The CDR3 runs to 14 residues. The chain's CDR3 is CASSYGPGANVLTF. CDR3 DNA sequence: TGTGCCAGCAGCTACGGACCTGGGGCCAACGTCCTGACTTTC. The whole variable domain, remainder taken from reference TRBV5-5 and TRBJ2-6, is DAGVTQSPTHLIKTRGQQVTLRCSPISGHKSVSWYQQVLGQGPQFIFQYYEKEERGRGNFPDRFSARQFPNYSSELNVNALLLGDSALYLCASSYGPGANVLTFGAGSRLTVL.

The sample holds many counts of this clonotype. The rearrangement links TRBV18 to TRBJ1-1; D possibly corresponds to TRBD1 (5 bases). The CDR3 is 15 amino acids. Between the trimmed V and J ends, which lost 4 bases and 4 bases, there was a span of 16 bases. Germline V CDR1 and CDR2: KGHSH, LQKENI. The CDR3 loop is CASSQDRARGTEAFF. The CDR3 region has the DNA TGTGCCAGCTCACAGGACCGCGCGAGGGGCACTGAAGCTTTCTTT.

The chain links TRBV30 to TRBJ1-1, with no clear D. This CDR3 is 10 amino acids long. Germline V CDR1 and CDR2: GTSNPN, SVGIG (reference sequence). V dropped 5 bases and J dropped 6 bases, with 7 bases sitting between them. Here the CDR3 reads CAWSNSEAFF. The CDR3 DNA reads as TGTGCCTGGTCGAATTCTGAAGCTTTCTTT.

The CDR3 nucleotides read TGTGCCAGCAGCATGGCGACAGTGTTCGGGCAGTACTTC. This encodes CASSMATVFGQYF. This rearrangement joins TRBV6-1 to TRBJ2-7, with a weak D call TRBD1 (5 bases). Trimming took 6 bases from V and 9 from J, leaving 18 bases between them. The CDR3 covers 13 residues. Germline assignment: CDR1 MNHNS and CDR2 SASEGT.

J is TRBJ1-2 and V is TRBV7-9; the match to TRBD1 covers 10 bases. The CDR3 sequence is 15 residues long. Trimming cost V 3 bases and J 10 bases; bases outside gene matches: 11. The germline CDR1 and CDR2 sequences are SEHNR and FQNEAQ (reference sequence). The CDR3 nucleotides read TGTGCCAGCAGCTTCCCCGTGACAGGGGGCTTCAACTACACCTTC. Encoded protein: CASSFPVTGGFNYTF.

The count of this clonotype is one. At one of its ends the junction is not consistent with the germline gene, which may arise from a read error. The chain combines TRBV7-7 with TRBJ2-5; tentative D call: TRBD2 (5 bases). The germline V gene has CDR1 SSHAT and CDR2 FNYEAQ (reference sequence). The CDR3 covers 14 residues. CDR3 protein: CASSLVAGPETQYF. The CDR3 DNA sequence: TGTGCTAGCAGCTTAGTTGCGGGCCCAGAGACCCAGTACTTC. Together with reference TRBV7-7 and TRBJ2-5, the CDR3 gives the full variable domain: GAGVSQSPRYKVTKRGQDVTLRCDPISSHATLYWYQQALGQGPEFLTYFNYEAQPDKSGLPSDRFSAERPEGSISTLTIQRTEQRDSAMYRCASSLVAGPETQYFGPGTRLLVL.

This clonotype was observed a handful of times. This chain uses TRBV7-3 with TRBJ2-2, with D uncertain. Germline assignment: CDR1 SGHTA and CDR2 FQGTGA. Trimming pared 3 bases from V and 3 bases from J, leaving 5 bases between. This CDR3 is 13 amino acids long. The CDR3 sequence: CASSFAYTGELFF. The CDR3 nucleotides read TGTGCCAGCAGCTTTGCGTACACCGGGGAGCTGTTTTTT. Full variable domain (remainder filled in from reference TRBV7-3 and TRBJ2-2): GAGVSQTPSNKVTEKGKYVELRCDPISGHTALYWYRQSLGQGPEFLIYFQGTGAADDSGLPNDRFFAVRPEGSVSTLKIQRTERGDSAVYLCASSFAYTGELFFGEGSRLTVL.

This chain's CDR3 is CASSIRDRGMNTEAFF. In DNA form, the CDR3 reads TGTGCCAGTAGTATTCGTGACAGGGGCATGAACACTGAAGCTTTCTTT. This chain joins TRBV19 and TRBJ1-1, with 8 bases identical to TRBD1. V was pared by 3 bases and J by 0 bases, with 6 bases of the junction left unmatched. CDR1 is LNHDA, CDR2 SQIVND, per germline (reference sequence). The CDR3 has 16 residues.

On this clonotype itself: In this CDR3 the conserved last residue, phenylalanine or tryptophan, is missing, so a read error is likely. The DNA is omitted, as the CDR3 cannot be located on it reliably, and the CDR3 follows TCRdb's listing. The V gene is TRBV19, the J gene TRBJ1-2; the D call in the table, TRBD1, was not verified against the DNA. The CDR3 spans 13 amino acids, including both terminal residues. Germline V lookup: CDR1 LNHDA, CDR2 SQIVND (reference sequence). This chain's CDR3 is CGSSMGQVYGYTC.

The genes are TRBV7-9 and TRBJ2-7; TRBD1 aligns across 9 bases. The V and J ends lost 5 bases and 5 bases, in that order; junction bases with no gene match: 13. The CDR3 has 16 amino acids. Germline values: CDR1 SEHNR, CDR2 FQNEAQ (reference sequence). Written as DNA, the CDR3 is TGTGCCAGCAGCCCACGCGCGGACAGGGGTACCCACGAGCAGTACTTC. Its protein is CASSPRADRGTHEQYF.

This clonotype has a handful of counts. CDR3 amino acids: CASSLGGAGGEAFF. The CDR3 coding sequence is TGCGCCAGCAGCTTGGGAGGGGCTGGGGGTGAAGCTTTCTTT. The V gene is TRBV5-1, the J gene TRBJ1-1; a possible D gene is TRBD1 (5 bases). The CDR3 extends over 14 amino acids. V lost 0 bases to trimming and J lost 7 bases, with 13 bases between them. Germline V gives CDR1 SGHRS, CDR2 YFSETQ.

This sequence joins TRBV29-1 and TRBJ2-6; 12 bases map to TRBD1. Germline CDR1 reads SQVTM; CDR2 reads ANQGSEA. The V segment lost 1 base and the J segment 3 bases; nucleotides outside the gene matches: 4. The CDR3 loop spans 17 amino acids. This CDR3 is CSVEAGTGGGGANVLTF. The CDR3 DNA sequence: TGCAGCGTTGAAGCCGGGACAGGGGGCGGTGGGGCCAACGTCCTGACTTTC.

This clonotype showed up just once. The chain has TRBV20-1 and TRBJ2-7; D is undetermined. The V end was cut by 3 bases, the J end by 6 bases, with 12 bases between. Germline CDR1 is DFQATT and CDR2 is SNEGSKA (reference sequence). This CDR3 region has 12 residues. The CDR3 loop is CSASGPGREQYF. The CDR3 nucleotides read TGCAGTGCTAGTGGTCCGGGTCGCGAGCAGTACTTC.

This chain joins TRBV6-1 and TRBJ1-5; possibly TRBD1 for D (6 bases). The ends were cut back, 5 bases at V and 3 bases at J, with 14 bases in the middle. The CDR3 spans 15 residues. Germline V gene data show CDR1 as MNHNS and CDR2 as SASEGT. CDR3: CASSHRAEYNQPQHF. DNA for the CDR3: TGTGCCAGCAGTCACAGGGCCGAGTACAATCAGCCCCAGCATTTT.

Worth noting for this clonotype: The junction shows a germline mismatch at one end, possibly a read error. The chain couples TRBV19 to TRBJ2-5, with a weak D call TRBD2 (6 bases). The CDR3 has 13 residues. Germline V gives CDR1 LNHDA, CDR2 SQIVND (reference sequence). The DNA for the CDR3 is TGTGCCAGTGGTATACTAGTTCGGGAGACCCAGTGCTTC. Translation: CASGILVRETQCF.

This sequence joins TRBV2 and TRBJ2-7, with D possibly matching TRBD1 (5 bases). CDR1 SNHLY and CDR2 FYNNEI come from the germline V gene. The V end was cut by 6 bases, the J end by 3 bases, with 9 bases between. This CDR3 has 12 residues. The DNA for the CDR3 is TGTGCCAGCAGCTACGGACACTACGAGCAGTACTTC. Translating gives CASSYGHYEQYF.